This TCR beta chain appears in the sequencing data of a study of early T cells in non-severe SARS-CoV-2 infection. Study-wide background: Sequenced material consisted of bulk RNA (from unsorted whole blood), and chains were unpaired. Study-level findings and limits: Sequences matched to VDJdb favored anti-spike CD8 responses, while private and CD4 specificities were missed.

As part of library construction, unique molecular identifiers were attached to individual cDNA molecules. TCRdb ran MiXCR on the 5' RACE reads and lists one entry per CDR3 protein. The data show tens of thousands of distinct CDR3 sequences, with 7.5% to 9.5% seen just once and about 3.9% held by the top ten. A remark on this clonotype: Antigen: not known.

The CDR3 consists of 15 residues. Germline V gene data show CDR1 as MNHNS and CDR2 as SASEGT. Trimming cost V 2 bases and J 0 bases, with 10 bases left between them. The material sequenced was whole blood, taken at baseline. The receptor's source is an adult who was a healthcare worker with PCR-confirmed SARS-CoV-2 infection or an uninfected control (not recorded which). The chain couples TRBV6-1 to TRBJ1-2; perhaps TRBD1 as D (6 bases). The CDR3 spells CASSERQAANYGYTF. The CDR3 DNA sequence: TGTGCCAGCAGTGAACGACAGGCTGCTAACTATGGCTACACCTTC.